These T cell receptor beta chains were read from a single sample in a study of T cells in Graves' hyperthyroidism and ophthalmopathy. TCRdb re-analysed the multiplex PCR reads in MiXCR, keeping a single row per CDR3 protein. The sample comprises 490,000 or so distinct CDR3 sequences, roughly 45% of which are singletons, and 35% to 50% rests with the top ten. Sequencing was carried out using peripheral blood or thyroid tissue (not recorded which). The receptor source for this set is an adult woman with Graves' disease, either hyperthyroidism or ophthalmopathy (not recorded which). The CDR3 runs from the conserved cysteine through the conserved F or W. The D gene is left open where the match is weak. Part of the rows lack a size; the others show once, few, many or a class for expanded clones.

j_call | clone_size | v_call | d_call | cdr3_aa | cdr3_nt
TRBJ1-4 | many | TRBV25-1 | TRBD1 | CASSETGSNEKLFF | TGTGCCAGCAGTGAGACAGGGTCGAATGAAAAACTGTTTTTT
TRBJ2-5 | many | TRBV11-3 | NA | CASSLAVGRQETQYF | TGTGCCAGCAGCTTAGCGGTCGGCAGGCAAGAGACCCAGTACTTC
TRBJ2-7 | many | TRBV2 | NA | CASRADTNYEQYF | TGTGCCAGCAGAGCCGACACGAACTACGAGCAGTACTTC
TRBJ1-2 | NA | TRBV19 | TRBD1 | CASSTSTGSPSGNTF | TGTGCCAGTAGTACTTCGACAGGGAGCCCCTCTGGAAACACCTTC
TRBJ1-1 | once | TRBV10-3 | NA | CAISDWSGRDETEAFF | TGTGCCATCAGTGATTGGAGCGGGAGGGATGAAACTGAAGCTTTCTTT
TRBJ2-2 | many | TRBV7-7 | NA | CASSSGEQNTGELFF | TGTGCTAGCAGCTCCGGGGAGCAAAACACCGGGGAGCTGTTTTTT
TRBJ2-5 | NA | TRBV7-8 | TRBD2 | CASSPGGEIQYF | TGTGCCAGCAGCCCGGGAGGAGAGATCCAGTACTTC
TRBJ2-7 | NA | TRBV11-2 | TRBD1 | CASSVGQGFYEQYF | TGTGCCAGCAGCGTGGGACAGGGTTTTTACGAGCAGTACTTC
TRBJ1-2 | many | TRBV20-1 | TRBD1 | CSAMRTGANYGYTF | TGCAGTGCTATGAGGACAGGGGCTAACTATGGCTACACCTTC
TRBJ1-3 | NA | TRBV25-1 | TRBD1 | CASSAGTGGGNTIYF | TGTGCCAGCAGTGCCGGGACAGGGGGTGGAAACACCATATATTTT
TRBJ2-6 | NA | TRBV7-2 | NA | CASPGLRGSGANVLTF | TGTGCCAGCCCGGGTCTGAGGGGTAGTGGGGCCAACGTCCTGACTTTC
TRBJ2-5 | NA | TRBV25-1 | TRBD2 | CASRNRLAGARETQYF | TGTGCCAGCAGGAATAGACTAGCGGGAGCGAGGGAGACCCAGTACTTC
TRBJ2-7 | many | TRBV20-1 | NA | CSASIAASYEQYF | TGCAGTGCTAGCATCGCTGCCTCCTACGAGCAGTACTTC
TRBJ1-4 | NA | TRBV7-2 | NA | CASSTSQGRGKLFF | TGTGCCAGCAGCACCTCACAGGGTAGAGGAAAACTGTTTTTT
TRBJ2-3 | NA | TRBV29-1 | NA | CSVDPSTDTQYF | TGCAGCGTTGATCCGAGCACAGATACGCAGTATTTT
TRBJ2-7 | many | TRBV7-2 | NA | CASSFGQYSYEQYF | TGTGCCAGCAGCTTCGGACAGTATTCCTACGAGCAGTACTTC
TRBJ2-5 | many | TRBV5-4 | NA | CASSFLQETQYF | TGTGCCAGCAGCTTCTTACAAGAGACCCAGTACTTC
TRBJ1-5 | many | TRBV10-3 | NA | CAISESRGRGNQPQHF | TGTGCCATCAGTGAGTCCCGAGGGAGGGGCAATCAGCCCCAGCATTTT
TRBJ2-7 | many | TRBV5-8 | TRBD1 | CASSPAGTAKNYEQYF | TGTGCCAGCAGCCCTGCCGGGACAGCGAAGAACTACGAGCAGTACTTC
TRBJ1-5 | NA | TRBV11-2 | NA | CASSLGRSSQHF | TGTGCCAGCAGCTTAGGCCGCAGCTCCCAGCATTTT
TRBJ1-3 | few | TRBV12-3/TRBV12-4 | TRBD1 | CASSRTGGDATIYF | TGTGCCAGCAGCCGAACAGGGGGCGATGCCACCATATATTTT
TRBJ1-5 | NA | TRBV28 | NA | CASRETNQPQHF | TGTGCCAGCAGGGAGACCAATCAGCCCCAGCATTTT
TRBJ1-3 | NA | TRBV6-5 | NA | CASSNRGNTIYF | TGTGCCAGCAGTAACCGAGGAAACACCATATATTTT
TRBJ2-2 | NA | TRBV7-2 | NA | CASSFPRGGTGELFF | TGTGCCAGCAGCTTCCCACGGGGTGGGACCGGGGAGCTGTTTTTT
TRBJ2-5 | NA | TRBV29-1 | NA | CSVPTGRGTQYF | TGCAGCGTCCCTACAGGGCGAGGGACCCAGTACTTC
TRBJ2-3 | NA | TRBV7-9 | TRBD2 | CASSQAVGGLERDTQYF | TGTGCCAGCAGCCAAGCAGTAGGGGGACTAGAGCGAGATACGCAGTATTTT
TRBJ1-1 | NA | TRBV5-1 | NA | CASSWDTGHTEAFF | TGCGCCAGCAGCTGGGACACAGGGCACACTGAAGCTTTCTTT
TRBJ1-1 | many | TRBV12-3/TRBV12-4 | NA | CASRTQGNTEAFF | TGTGCCAGCAGAACACAGGGAAACACTGAAGCTTTCTTT
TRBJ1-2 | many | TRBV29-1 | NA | CSVEGGIYTF | TGCAGCGTTGAAGGGGGAATCTACACCTTC
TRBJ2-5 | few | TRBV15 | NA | CATSFSETQYF | TGTGCCACCAGCTTTTCGGAGACCCAGTACTTC
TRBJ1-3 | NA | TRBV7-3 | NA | CASSLTPYGNTIYF | TGTGCCAGCAGCTTAACCCCGTACGGAAACACCATATATTTT
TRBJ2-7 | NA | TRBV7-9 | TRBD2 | CAGSGGRRQFSSYEQYF | TGTGCCGGCAGCGGGGGTAGGAGACAGTTCTCTTCCTACGAGCAGTACTTC
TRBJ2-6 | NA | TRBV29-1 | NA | CSVTGSVGANVLTF | TGCAGCGTAACAGGGTCGGTCGGGGCCAACGTCCTGACTTTC
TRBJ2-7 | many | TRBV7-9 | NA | CASSLNGGEQYF | TGTGCCAGCAGCTTAAATGGCGGCGAGCAGTACTTC
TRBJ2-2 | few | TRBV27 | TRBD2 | CASLSSGSIRELFF | TGTGCCAGCCTATCTAGCGGGAGTATCCGGGAGCTGTTTTTT
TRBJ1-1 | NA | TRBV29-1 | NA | CSVPSGTEAFF | TGCAGCGTTCCCTCCGGCACTGAAGCTTTCTTT
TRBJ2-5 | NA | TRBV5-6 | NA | CASAGRETQYF | TGTGCCTCTGCTGGGAGAGAGACCCAGTACTTC
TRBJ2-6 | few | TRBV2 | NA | CASSPRRDNVLTF | TGTGCCAGCAGCCCCCGCCGGGACAACGTCCTGACTTTC
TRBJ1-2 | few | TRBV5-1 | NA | CASSRARDPNYGYTF | TGCGCCAGCAGCCGGGCGAGGGACCCTAACTATGGCTACACCTTC
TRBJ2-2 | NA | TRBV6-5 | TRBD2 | CASSRTSGSTGELFF | TGTGCCAGCAGTCGGACTAGCGGGAGCACCGGGGAGCTGTTTTTT
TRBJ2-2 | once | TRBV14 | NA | CASSQATGGRELFF | TGTGCCAGCAGCCAAGCTACAGGCGGGCGGGAGCTGTTTTTT
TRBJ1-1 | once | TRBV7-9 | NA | CASSRIPRRATEAFF | TGTGCCAGCAGCAGAATTCCCCGGAGGGCCACTGAAGCTTTCTTT
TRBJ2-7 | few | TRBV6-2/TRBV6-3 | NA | CASSYHLWGGEQYF | TGTGCCAGCAGTTACCATTTATGGGGTGGCGAGCAGTACTTC